Presented here are 26 T cell receptor beta chains from one specimen sequenced in a study of Ad26.COV2.S vaccination and SARS-CoV-2 variants (dated by TCRdb to about 2021). The meaning of the sample's treatment or condition label: 15 to 20 received Ad26.COV2.S at low or high dose, single or two shots; 5 received placebo; per-sample allocation not given. Repertoires of vaccine and placebo recipients were sequenced from samples taken on day 63 after the first injection. The library was prepared using the immunoSEQ multiplex PCR assay. TCRdb took this table from immuneACCESS and kept in-frame rearrangements with V and J called. Such tables lack part of the clones; where checked against another copy, unresolved V genes explain under half of the gap, and the rest is unexplained. The sample table shows over 400,000 clones, and approximately 90% are seen once. The leading ten clones occupy approximately 1.6% of the sample.

Sample: peripheral blood, taken in a trial of Ad26.COV2.S vaccine versus placebo. Every receptor here comes from a person aged 18-65 years who received the Ad26.COV2.S COVID-19 vaccine or a placebo.

This rearrangement joins TRBV19 to TRBJ2-1; D might be TRBD1 (5 bases). Germline V lookup: CDR1 LNHDA, CDR2 SQIVND (reference sequence). The CDR3 is made up of 13 amino acids. The V gene lost 6 bases and the J gene lost 8 bases, with 14 bases spanning the gap. The CDR3 DNA follows: TGTGCCAGTAGATTCCAGGGTGGGGATGAGCAGTTCTTC. Translated: CASRFQGGDEQFF.

This clone has just a few counts. As DNA, the CDR3 is TGTGCCAGCAGTCCCCCCTCCTATCAGCCCCAGCATTTT. Its protein product is CASSPPSYQPQHF. The chain recombines TRBV12-3 or TRBV12-4 with TRBJ1-5; D gene ambiguous. Trimming pared 5 bases from V and 5 bases from J, leaving 10 bases between. The CDR3 has 13 residues.

The rearrangement links TRBV6-5 to TRBJ2-5, with 8 nucleotides matching TRBD2. This CDR3 comprises 15 residues. Looked up from germline, CDR1 is MNHEY and CDR2 is SVGAGI. V trimming: 5 bases; J trimming: 4 bases; junction bases outside the gene matches: 9. CDR3 in amino acids: CASSPAGLAGETQYF. CDR3 in DNA: TGTGCCAGCAGTCCCGCGGGGCTAGCGGGAGAGACCCAGTACTTC.

Only one count was recorded for this clone. The chain has TRBV27 and TRBJ2-1; D is uncertain. The CDR3 runs 16 residues. Looked up from germline, CDR1 is MNHEY and CDR2 is SMNVEV (reference sequence). The V end was cut by 6 bases, the J end by 0 bases, with 15 bases between. DNA of the CDR3: TGTGCCAGCAGCCGCACATTGTTTAGCTCCTACAATGAGCAGTTCTTC. Translation gives CASSRTLFSSYNEQFF.

This clone occurred once. The V call is TRBV11-2, the J call TRBJ1-2, with 7 bases that match TRBD1. There are 17 residues in the CDR3. Germline loops: CDR1 SGHAT, CDR2 FQNNGV. The V and J ends lost 5 bases and 0 bases, in that order; junction bases with no gene match: 12. For the CDR3, the DNA is TGTGCCAGCAGCGGGTCAGGGGGTCTGTTAGCTAACTATGGCTACACCTTC. Its protein product is CASSGSGGLLANYGYTF.

The chain uses TRBV3-1 (or the pseudogene TRBV3-2) and TRBJ2-1, with TRBD2 matching over 7 bases. This CDR3 contains 16 residues. CDR1 is LGHDT, CDR2 YNNKEL, per germline (reference sequence). Trimming removed 4 bases from V and 3 bases from J; junction bases left unmatched: 9. CDR3 region: CASSPPKASGYNEQFF. Here the CDR3 DNA reads TGTGCCAGCAGCCCCCCTAAGGCTAGCGGCTACAATGAGCAGTTCTTC.

The chain couples TRBV7-2 to TRBJ2-5; 13 positions match TRBD2. The CDR3 extends over 17 amino acids. The V segment lost 2 bases and the J segment 5 bases; nucleotides outside the gene matches: 8. Germline lookup yields CDR1 SGHTA and CDR2 FQGNSA. As DNA, the CDR3 is TGTGCCAGCAGCTTAAGACCCGGGACTAGCGGGGTGGAGACCCAGTACTTC. The encoded protein is CASSLRPGTSGVETQYF.

In this sample, this clone turned up once. This chain joins TRBV10-3 and TRBJ1-2; 10 nucleotides line up with TRBD1. Germline loops: CDR1 ENHRY, CDR2 SYGVKD. V shed 0 bases and J 4 bases; nucleotides not matched to a gene: 5. CDR3 size: 16 residues. CDR3 DNA: TGTGCCATCAGTGAGTCCGGGACAGGGGCACTCTATGGCTACACCTTC. This sequence encodes CAISESGTGALYGYTF.

V usage is TRBV7-2 and J usage is TRBJ2-2, with D uncertain. Deletions cut 1 base from V and 8 bases from J, with 14 bases between. Germline V gene lookup returns CDR1 SGHTA and CDR2 FQGNSA. This CDR3 comprises 15 residues. The CDR3 region has the DNA TGTGCCAGCAGCTTAGGGACGGCCCGGGTGGGGGAGCTGTTTTTT. This gives the protein CASSLGTARVGELFF.

The chain joins TRBV4-3 to TRBJ1-1; unclear D gene. The CDR3 contains 13 residues. V lost 3 bases and J 6 bases, leaving 11 bases between the germline ends. Germline CDR1 reads LGHNA; CDR2 reads YSLEER. The CDR3 spells CASSHVGFPEAFF. CDR3 bases: TGCGCCAGCAGCCATGTGGGCTTCCCTGAAGCTTTCTTT.

The V call is TRBV30, the J call TRBJ2-5; 7 positions agree with TRBD2. J lost 5 bases, V lost 4 bases, and 7 bases had no gene match. This CDR3 is built from 13 residues. CDR1 is GTSNPN, CDR2 SVGIG, per germline (reference sequence). CDR3 nucleotide sequence: TGTGCCTGGAATGGGGGGGGTGCTGAGACCCAGTACTTC. This gives the protein CAWNGGGAETQYF.

This rearrangement joins TRBV27 to TRBJ2-1; D unresolved. CDR3 length: 15 residues. Trimming stripped 5 bases from V and 9 bases from J, with 20 bases between. The V gene's germline CDR1 is MNHEY and CDR2 SMNVEV (reference sequence). CDR3 coding DNA: TGTGCCAGCAGTAGGTCCGATCATAAGTGGATTGAGCAGTTCTTC. Translation: CASSRSDHKWIEQFF.

V gene TRBV11-2 combines with J gene TRBJ2-7; D possibly corresponds to TRBD2 (5 bases). The germline CDR1 and CDR2 sequences are SGHAT and FQNNGV. The length of the CDR3 is 15 residues. The ends were cut back, 4 bases at V and 5 bases at J, with 18 bases in the middle. CDR3 sequence reads: CASSSRTLERDEQYF. CDR3 nucleotides: TGTGCCAGCAGCTCACGGACCCTCGAGAGGGACGAGCAGTACTTC.

This clone occurred once. In DNA, the CDR3 is TGTGCCAGCAGCGAGGGACTAGCGGGGGGGCCGTGGGATACGCAGTATTTT. Translation gives CASSEGLAGGPWDTQYF. The rearrangement joins TRBV7-2 to TRBJ2-3; 16 positions match TRBD2. Germline V gives CDR1 SGHTA, CDR2 FQGNSA. The CDR3 has 17 amino acids. The trim removed 5 bases at V and 6 bases at J, leaving 8 bases unmatched. Full variable domain (missing parts from reference TRBV7-2 and TRBJ2-3): GAGVSQSPSNKVTEKGKDVELRCDPISGHTALYWYRQSLGQGLEFLIYFQGNSAPDKSGLPSDRFSAERTGGSVSTLTIQRTQQEDSAVYLCASSEGLAGGPWDTQYFGPGTRLTVL.

The chain recombines TRBV2 with TRBJ1-1; the D is unclear. The CDR3 extends over 9 amino acids. Trimming cost V 6 bases and J 9 bases, with 5 bases left between them. The germline V gene encodes CDR1 SNHLY and CDR2 FYNNEI. CDR3 DNA: TGTGCCAGCAGCCCACAAGCTTTCTTT. Translation gives CASSPQAFF.

This clone was recorded only once. The V call is TRBV4-3, the J call TRBJ2-4; 10 bases align to TRBD2. The CDR3 is 20 amino acids. V gave up 0 bases and J gave up 0 bases; unmatched junction bases: 11. CDR1 and CDR2 (germline): LGHNA, YSLEER. CDR3 sequence: CASSQDRPSGGPVAKNIQYF. CDR3 DNA sequence: TGCGCCAGCAGCCAAGATAGGCCTAGCGGGGGCCCAGTAGCCAAAAACATTCAGTACTTC.

The J gene is TRBJ2-7, the V gene TRBV27, with 8 bases matching TRBD1. V shed 5 bases and J 5 bases; nucleotides not matched to a gene: 11. CDR3 length: 15 amino acids. Germline CDR1 MNHEY, CDR2 SMNVEV (reference sequence). The CDR3 sequence: CASSLDRGSFDEQYF. The CDR3 coding sequence is TGTGCCAGCAGTCTCGACAGGGGATCTTTCGACGAGCAGTACTTC.

This clone has a single count. The rearrangement joins TRBV27 to TRBJ2-7; D gene unclear. V lost 5 bases and J lost 3, with 11 bases in between. Per the germline V gene, CDR1 is MNHEY and CDR2 is SMNVEV (reference sequence). The CDR3 is 13 amino acids. This chain's CDR3 is CASSKMPVYEQYF. CDR3 DNA: TGTGCCAGCAGTAAGATGCCTGTCTACGAGCAGTACTTC.

J is TRBJ1-5 and V is TRBV2, with D possibly TRBD1 on 6 matching bases. This CDR3 region has 15 residues. Trimming removed 0 bases from V and 4 bases from J, with 10 bases in between. Germline V gene lookup returns CDR1 SNHLY and CDR2 FYNNEI. CDR3 bases: TGTGCCAGCAGTGAAGCGGGGGCAGCTAATCAGCCCCAGCATTTT. Its protein product is CASSEAGAANQPQHF.

Of note for this clone: Other DNA sequences from this sample encode an identical CDR3 as well. The rearrangement joins TRBV19 to TRBJ2-1; D possibly corresponds to TRBD2 (6 bases). This CDR3 comprises 12 residues. V lost 1 base and J lost 10, with 8 bases in between. Germline V gene lookup returns CDR1 LNHDA and CDR2 SQIVND (reference sequence). DNA of the CDR3: TGTGCCAGTAGTATAGGGGGGGTAGAGCAGTTCTTC. It encodes CASSIGGVEQFF.

CDR3: CASSSAPPHGGNEKLFF. The CDR3 DNA is TGCGCCAGCAGCTCGGCACCGCCTCACGGGGGTAATGAAAAACTGTTTTTT. The V and J genes are TRBV4-1 and TRBJ1-4; a possible D gene is TRBD1 (5 bases). V lost 5 bases, J lost 4 bases, and 20 bases lay in between. There are 17 residues in the CDR3. Germline V lookup: CDR1 MGHRA, CDR2 YSYEKL.

V usage is TRBV7-2 and J usage is TRBJ2-5; D ambiguous. Germline CDR1 SGHTA, CDR2 FQGNSA. Trimming removed 5 bases at V and 4 bases at J, with 20 bases between. This CDR3 region has 16 residues. The CDR3 reads CASSPRTTVNLETQYF. The CDR3 coding sequence is TGTGCCAGCAGCCCGCGAACGACTGTAAATCTAGAGACCCAGTACTTC.

V and J are TRBV2 and TRBJ1-6; TRBD1 aligns across 11 bases. CDR3 length: 17 residues. V gave up 6 bases and J gave up 1 base; unmatched junction bases: 5. In germline, CDR1 is SNHLY, CDR2 FYNNEI. The CDR3 bases are TGTGCCAGCAGCCGGGACAGGGGGGGGTCCTATAATTCACCCCTCCACTTT. It yields the protein CASSRDRGGSYNSPLHF.

This chain uses TRBV7-9 with TRBJ1-2; D uncertain. Trimming removed 6 bases at V and 7 bases at J, with 6 bases between. The CDR3 extends over 10 amino acids. Germline V gene lookup returns CDR1 SEHNR and CDR2 FQNEAQ (reference sequence). As DNA, the CDR3 is TGTGCCAGCAGTTTCGGTGGCTACACCTTC. Amino acid sequence: CASSFGGYTF.

This chain uses TRBV7-2 with TRBJ2-2; no reliable D call. Germline loops: CDR1 SGHTA, CDR2 FQGNSA. V lost 3 bases and J 1 base, leaving 12 bases between the germline ends. This CDR3 region has 16 residues. In DNA form, the CDR3 reads TGTGCCAGCAGCTTCAACGGCGGCGGGAACACCGGGGAGCTGTTTTTT. This codes for CASSFNGGGNTGELFF.

Concerning this clone itself: The same CDR3 is also encoded by other DNA sequences in this sample. The chain employs TRBV4-1 and TRBJ2-3, with D tentatively TRBD2 (5 bases). The CDR3 totals 13 residues. Germline V gene data show CDR1 as MGHRA and CDR2 as YSYEKL. With 4 bases removed from V and 2 bases from J, the gap between germline ends came to 7 bases. CDR3 region: CASSPGLTDTQYF. In DNA, the CDR3 is TGCGCCAGCAGCCCCGGACTCACAGATACGCAGTATTTT.